Below are 3 T cell receptor beta chains sequenced from a single sample in a study of blood T cell repertoires in COVID-19. Profiled with immunoSEQ multiplex PCR; TCRdb holds only in-frame clones, not every one. The table has 330,000 or so clones, around 90% seen once; the top ten hold roughly 20%. The sequencing input was PBMCs or T cells enriched from blood (not recorded which). The receptor set was obtained from a woman in her 30s who had recovered from COVID-19.

This clone showed up just once. This chain uses TRBV5-4 with TRBJ2-7; weak D call: TRBD2 (6 bases). Deletions cut 3 bases from V and 6 bases from J, with 10 bases between. The CDR3 has 12 residues. Germline loops: CDR1 SGHNT, CDR2 YYREEE (reference sequence). CDR3 DNA sequence: TGTGCCAGCAGCTCGGCGGAGGGCGAGCAGTACTTC. It is translated as CASSSAEGEQYF. The full variable domain, with the rest looked up from reference TRBV5-4 and TRBJ2-7, is ETGVTQSPTHLIKTRGQQVTLRCSSQSGHNTVSWYQQALGQGPQFIFQYYREEENGRGNFPPRFSGLQFPNYSSELNVNALELDDSALYLCASSSAEGEQYFGPGTRLTVT.

J is TRBJ1-2 and V is TRBV18, with 7 bases aligning to TRBD1. Germline CDR1 and CDR2: KGHSH and LQKENI. The length of the CDR3 is 17 residues. V shed 3 bases, J shed 2 bases, and the junction held 12 bases outside the gene matches. The CDR3 protein is CASSPAILTGTNYGYTF. The CDR3 nucleotides are TGTGCCAGCTCACCGGCGATTTTGACAGGGACGAACTATGGCTACACCTTC.

This clone was recorded a few times. This sequence joins TRBV5-1 and TRBJ2-7; the match to TRBD1 covers 8 bases. J was trimmed by 3 bases and V by 4 bases; bases with no gene match: 6. Per germline, CDR1 SGHRS and CDR2 YFSETQ. There are 14 residues in the CDR3. This CDR3 is CASSNRQGNYEQYF. The CDR3 coding sequence is TGCGCCAGCAGCAATCGACAGGGGAACTACGAGCAGTACTTC.